Detailed here is one TCR beta chain. Antigen specificity is unknown. These data come from a study of cytomegalovirus exposure and HLA in healthy donors. Between the trimmed V and J ends, which lost 2 bases and 8 bases, there was a span of 13 bases. Germline V gene lookup returns CDR1 SGHNT and CDR2 YYREEE (reference sequence). This CDR3 comprises 13 residues. The primer mix had 60 Vbeta and 13 Jbeta primers. Here immunoSEQ multiplex PCR was the method, and the copy in TCRdb shows in-frame clones only, minus some. The profile shows 120,000 to 150,000 clones, more than 60% of them singletons. Study outcomes and limitations: Relative to equally common others, HLA-associated TCR beta chains showed greater clonal expansion in a later analysis. In a later analysis, around 18,000 TCR beta sequences were associated with HLA alleles at 0.05 false discovery rate.

The sequencing input was PBMCs. The rearrangement links TRBV5-4 to TRBJ1-1; D remains unclear. The origin of this receptor is a male donor in good health and CMV-seronegative. CDR3 DNA sequence: TGTGCCAGCAGCTTACCAGCGGGGAGCGAAGCTTTCTTT. The encoded protein is CASSLPAGSEAFF.